The T cell receptor (beta chain) under discussion was sequenced for a study of CD8 T cells in Susac syndrome. RNA totalling roughly 0.45 to 1 ug underwent reverse transcription with random hexamers. A multiplex approach, immunoSEQ multiplex PCR, amplified TCR beta CDR3 across 54 Vbeta and 13 Jbeta. TCRdb re-called the immunoSEQ multiplex PCR reads through MiXCR, storing one row per CDR3 protein. The sample contains under 550,000 distinct CDR3 sequences, about 85% of which appear only once. CDR3 length: 13 amino acids. CDR1 is SQVTM and CDR2 is ANQGSEA in the germline V gene. The V and J ends lost 8 bases and 0 bases respectively, with 11 bases between them. The multiple sclerosis controls were treatment-naive patients with relapsing-remitting disease that was stable or active.

The receptor was derived from a human donor with multiple sclerosis. The specimen was CD8+ T cells from PBMCs. The rearrangement links TRBV29-1 to TRBJ2-1; D unclear. As DNA, the CDR3 is TGCAGCCTAACTGAGAGCTCCTACAATGAGCAGTTCTTC. Residues: CSLTESSYNEQFF.